This TCR beta chain was identified during a study of T cell responses to AZD1222 COVID-19 vaccine. Whole-study findings and limits: Repertoire collection took place solely once the T cell response had peaked.

The germline CDR1 and CDR2 sequences are SGHAT and FQNNGV. Trimming left V 0 bases short and J 8 bases short, with 10 bases between. The CDR3 consists of 14 residues. Sequencing was performed with immunoSEQ multiplex PCR; in TCRdb, only in-frame clones are kept and a portion is missing. Seen here are approximately 110,000 clones, under 95% observed once, and the top ten hold about 1.2%. As regards this clone: The antigen is unknown.

Here the sequenced sample was peripheral blood, taken on day 0 of AZD1222 vaccination. This clonotype originated in an adult in good health. The V and J genes are TRBV11-2 and TRBJ2-2; D is ambiguous. Here the CDR3 DNA reads TGTGCCAGCAGCTTAGATCTACTTATGGGGGAGCTGTTTTTT. It yields the protein CASSLDLLMGELFF.